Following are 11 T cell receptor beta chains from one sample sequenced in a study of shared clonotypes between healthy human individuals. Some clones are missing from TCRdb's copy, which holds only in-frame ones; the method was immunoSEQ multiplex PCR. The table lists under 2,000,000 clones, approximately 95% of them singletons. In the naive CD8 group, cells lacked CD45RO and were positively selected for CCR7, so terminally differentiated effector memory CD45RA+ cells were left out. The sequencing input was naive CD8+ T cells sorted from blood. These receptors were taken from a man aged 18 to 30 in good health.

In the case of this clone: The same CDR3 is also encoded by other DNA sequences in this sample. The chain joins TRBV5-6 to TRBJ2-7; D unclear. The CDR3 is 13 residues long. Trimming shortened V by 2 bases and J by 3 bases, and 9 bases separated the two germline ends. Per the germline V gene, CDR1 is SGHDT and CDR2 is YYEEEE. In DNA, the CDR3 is TGTGCCAGCAGCTTAGAAGGTGTCTACGAGCAGTACTTC. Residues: CASSLEGVYEQYF.

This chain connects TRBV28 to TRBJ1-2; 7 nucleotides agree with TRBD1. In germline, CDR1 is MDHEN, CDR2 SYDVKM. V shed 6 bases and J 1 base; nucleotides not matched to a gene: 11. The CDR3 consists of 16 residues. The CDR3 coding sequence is TGTGCCAGCAGCAGCAGGGGGGAAGATTTTAACTATGGCTACACCTTC. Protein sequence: CASSSRGEDFNYGYTF.

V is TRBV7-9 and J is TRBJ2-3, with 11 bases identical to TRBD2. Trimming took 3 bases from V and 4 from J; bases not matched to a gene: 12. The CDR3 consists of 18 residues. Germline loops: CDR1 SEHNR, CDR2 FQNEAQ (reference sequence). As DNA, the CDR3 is TGTGCCAGCAGCTTGGCCCTAGCGGGGGGCCTCGCGTCAGATACGCAGTATTTT. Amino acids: CASSLALAGGLASDTQYF.

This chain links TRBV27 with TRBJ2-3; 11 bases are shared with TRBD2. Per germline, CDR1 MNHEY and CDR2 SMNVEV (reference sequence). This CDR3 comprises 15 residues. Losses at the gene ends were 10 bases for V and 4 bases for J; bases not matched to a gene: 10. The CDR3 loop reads CATNHLAGGPDTQYF. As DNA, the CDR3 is TGTGCCACTAATCATTTAGCGGGAGGGCCAGATACGCAGTATTTT.

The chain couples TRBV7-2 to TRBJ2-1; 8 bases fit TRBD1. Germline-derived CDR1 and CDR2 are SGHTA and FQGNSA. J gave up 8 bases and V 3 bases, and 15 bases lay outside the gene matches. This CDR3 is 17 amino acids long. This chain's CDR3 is CASSFAMLRGLADEQFF. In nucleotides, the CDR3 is TGTGCCAGCAGCTTTGCCATGCTCAGGGGGCTGGCGGATGAGCAGTTCTTC.

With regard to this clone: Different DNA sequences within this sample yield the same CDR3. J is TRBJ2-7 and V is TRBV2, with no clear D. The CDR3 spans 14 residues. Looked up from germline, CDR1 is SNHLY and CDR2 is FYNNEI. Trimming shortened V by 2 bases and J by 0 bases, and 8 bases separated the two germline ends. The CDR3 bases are TGTGCCAGCAGTGAAAGCAGGAGCTCCTACGAGCAGTACTTC. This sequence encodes CASSESRSSYEQYF.

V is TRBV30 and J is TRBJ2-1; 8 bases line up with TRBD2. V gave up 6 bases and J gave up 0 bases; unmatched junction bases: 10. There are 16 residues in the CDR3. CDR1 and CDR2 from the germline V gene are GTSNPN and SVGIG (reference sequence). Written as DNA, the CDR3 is TGTGCCTGCGAGTCCAGCGGGAGTAGCTCCTACAATGAGCAGTTCTTC. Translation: CACESSGSSSYNEQFF.

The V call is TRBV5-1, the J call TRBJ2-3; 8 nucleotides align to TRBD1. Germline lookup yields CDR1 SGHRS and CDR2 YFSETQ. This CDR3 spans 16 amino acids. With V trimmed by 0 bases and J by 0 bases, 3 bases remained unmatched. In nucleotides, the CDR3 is TGCGCCAGCAGCTTGGCACAGGGGGGTAGCACAGATACGCAGTATTTT. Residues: CASSLAQGGSTDTQYF.

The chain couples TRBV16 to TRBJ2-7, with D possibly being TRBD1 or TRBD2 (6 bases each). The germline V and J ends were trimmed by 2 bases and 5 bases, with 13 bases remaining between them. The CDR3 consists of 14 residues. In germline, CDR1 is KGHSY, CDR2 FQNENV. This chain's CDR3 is CASSQNGGPDEQYF. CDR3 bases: TGTGCCAGCAGCCAAAACGGGGGCCCTGACGAGCAGTACTTC.

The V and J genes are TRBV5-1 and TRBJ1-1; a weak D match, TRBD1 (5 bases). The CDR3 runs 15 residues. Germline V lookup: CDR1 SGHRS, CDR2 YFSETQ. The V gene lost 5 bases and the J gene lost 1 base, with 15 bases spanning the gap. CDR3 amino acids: CASSPHRDPNTEAFF. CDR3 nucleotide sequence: TGCGCCAGCAGTCCCCATAGGGACCCGAACACTGAAGCTTTCTTT.

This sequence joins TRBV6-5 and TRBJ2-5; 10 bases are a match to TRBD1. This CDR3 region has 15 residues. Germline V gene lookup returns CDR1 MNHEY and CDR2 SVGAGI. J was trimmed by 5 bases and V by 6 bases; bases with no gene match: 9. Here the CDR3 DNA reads TGTGCCAGCAGCCCCGGACAGGGGGTAGGGGAGACCCAGTACTTC. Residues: CASSPGQGVGETQYF.